This entry lists 17 T cell receptor beta chains sequenced from one sample in a study of cytomegalovirus exposure and HLA in healthy donors. 13 Jbeta primers and 60 Vbeta primers were used for the PCR. TCRdb keeps only in-frame clones here, not all; method: immunoSEQ multiplex PCR. The data show some 150,000 clones, about 60% seen once. Material: PBMCs. The receptors were sampled from a woman aged 55-75 years in good health and CMV-seropositive.

The CDR3 is CATLPTRGTQYF. CDR3 DNA sequence: TGTGCCACCTTACCCACCCGCGGCACGCAGTATTTT. The V and J genes are TRBV2 and TRBJ2-3; no firm D call. Trimming removed 10 bases at V and 9 bases at J, with 17 bases between. Germline V lookup: CDR1 SNHLY, CDR2 FYNNEI. The CDR3 contains 12 residues.

Written as DNA, the CDR3 is TGTGCCAGCAGCAGGACAGGGGATGAGGACGAGCAGTACTTC. Amino acid sequence: CASSRTGDEDEQYF. The gene calls are TRBV21-1 and TRBJ2-7; TRBD1 is the table's D call, not checked against the DNA. TRBV21-1 is an annotated pseudogene. This CDR3 region has 14 residues.

J is TRBJ2-2 and V is TRBV6-6, with 11 nucleotides matching TRBD2. Germline V gene data show CDR1 as MNHNY and CDR2 as SVGAGI (reference sequence). The CDR3 covers 16 residues. J lost 1 base, V lost 6 bases, and 4 bases had no gene match. For the CDR3, the DNA is TGTGCCAGCAGGCCCGGGACTAGCGGGAACACCGGGGAGCTGTTTTTT. Protein: CASRPGTSGNTGELFF.

The rearrangement joins TRBV30 to TRBJ2-1; unclear D gene. Germline values: CDR1 GTSNPN, CDR2 SVGIG (reference sequence). The CDR3 is made up of 11 amino acids. V was shortened by 0 bases and J by 7 bases, with 4 bases between the two germline ends. The CDR3 is CAWSVQNEQFF. CDR3 DNA sequence: TGTGCCTGGAGTGTACAAAATGAGCAGTTCTTC.

This clone was counted only a few times. The chain is built from TRBV4-1 and TRBJ2-1; TRBD1 matches at 7 bases. There are 15 residues in the CDR3. Per germline, CDR1 MGHRA and CDR2 YSYEKL. The V segment lost 2 bases and the J segment 3 bases; nucleotides outside the gene matches: 4. DNA for the CDR3: TGCGCCAGCAGCCAATCGGACAGGAACTACAATGAGCAGTTCTTC. Protein sequence: CASSQSDRNYNEQFF.

The chain joins TRBV29-1 to TRBJ2-1; possibly TRBD1 for D (6 bases). V dropped 7 bases and J dropped 7 bases, with 20 bases sitting between them. CDR1 is SQVTM, CDR2 ANQGSEA, per germline. The CDR3 contains 14 residues. The CDR3 protein is CSAAKQGMANEQFF. The CDR3 DNA follows: TGCAGCGCCGCGAAACAGGGTATGGCAAATGAGCAGTTCTTC.

V and J are TRBV27 and TRBJ2-3; 13 positions match TRBD2. The CDR3 totals 21 residues. Germline assignment: CDR1 MNHEY and CDR2 SMNVEV (reference sequence). The ends lost 0 bases at V and 0 bases at J; junction bases unmatched: 12. The CDR3, as DNA: TGTGCCAGCAGTTTATCGATGGGACTAGCGGGAATCGGGGGTAGCACAGATACGCAGTATTTT. Translating it yields CASSLSMGLAGIGGSTDTQYF.

The chain recombines TRBV2 with TRBJ2-3; TRBD1 matches at 8 bases. The germline V gene encodes CDR1 SNHLY and CDR2 FYNNEI. V lost 8 bases, J lost 4 bases, and 5 bases stayed unmatched. There are 13 residues in the CDR3. This CDR3 is CASHRQGPDTQYF. The CDR3 DNA reads TGTGCCAGCCACAGACAGGGGCCAGATACGCAGTATTTT. Looking up the rest from reference TRBV2 and TRBJ2-3 gives the full variable domain: EPEVTQTPSHQVTQMGQEVILRCVPISNHLYFYWYRQILGQKVEFLVSFYNNEISEKSEIFDDQFSVERPDGSNFTLKIRSTKLEDSAMYFCASHRQGPDTQYFGPGTRLTVL.

J is TRBJ2-5 and V is TRBV9; 9 bases are shared with TRBD1. This CDR3 is 14 amino acids long. V trimming: 4 bases; J trimming: 5 bases; junction bases outside the gene matches: 6. Looked up from germline, CDR1 is SGDLS and CDR2 is YYNGEE. The CDR3 bases are TGTGCCAGCAGCTCCGGGACAGGGTTGGAGACCCAGTACTTC. It is translated as CASSSGTGLETQYF.

This rearrangement joins TRBV5-1 to TRBJ2-5, with 9 bases identical to TRBD2. There are 16 residues in the CDR3. V was clipped by 3 bases and J by 0 bases; unmatched bases: 6. Germline V lookup: CDR1 SGHRS, CDR2 YFSETQ. The CDR3 DNA follows: TGCGCCAGCAGCTGGGTAGCGGGAGCAAACCAAGAGACCCAGTACTTC. Protein: CASSWVAGANQETQYF.

This clone was seen only a few times. V usage is TRBV19 and J usage is TRBJ2-1; TRBD2 matches at 7 bases. This CDR3 spans 15 amino acids. Trimming cost V 7 bases and J 4 bases; bases outside gene matches: 10. CDR1 is LNHDA, CDR2 SQIVND, per germline (reference sequence). The CDR3 loop is CASKGRRESYNEQFF. DNA for the CDR3: TGTGCCAGTAAAGGTAGGCGGGAGTCTTACAATGAGCAGTTCTTC.

This clone was seen more than once but under ten times. The V gene is TRBV28, the J gene TRBJ2-1; TRBD2 matches 12 bases. The CDR3 sequence is 15 residues long. V shed 5 bases, J shed 12 bases, and the junction held 11 bases outside the gene matches. Germline V gene lookup returns CDR1 MDHEN and CDR2 SYDVKM. In nucleotides, the CDR3 is TGTGCCAGCAGTCCCTCTAGCGGGAGGGTCTGGAGGCAGTTCTTC. This sequence encodes CASSPSSGRVWRQFF.

This chain connects TRBV7-2 to TRBJ1-2, with 7 positions matching TRBD1. CDR3 length: 14 residues. After removal of 5 bases from V and 0 bases from J, the junction contained 3 bases not matched to a gene. Germline CDR1 SGHTA, CDR2 FQGNSA. CDR3 in amino acids: CASSPGTANYGYTF. In DNA, the CDR3 is TGTGCCAGCAGCCCCGGGACAGCTAACTATGGCTACACCTTC.

V is TRBV7-2 and J is TRBJ2-2; 9 nucleotides agree with TRBD1. The V gene end was trimmed by 5 bases and the J gene end by 2 bases; junction bases not matched to a gene: 9. Germline V CDR1 and CDR2: SGHTA, FQGNSA. The CDR3 loop spans 17 amino acids. The DNA of the CDR3 is TGTGCCAGCAGCCCTGATGGACAGGGGTTTAACACCGGGGAGCTGTTTTTT. Translating gives CASSPDGQGFNTGELFF. Supplemented by reference TRBV7-2 and TRBJ2-2, the full variable domain reads GAGVSQSPSNKVTEKGKDVELRCDPISGHTALYWYRQSLGQGLEFLIYFQGNSAPDKSGLPSDRFSAERTGGSVSTLTIQRTQQEDSAVYLCASSPDGQGFNTGELFFGEGSRLTVL.

This clone came up once. V usage is TRBV11-3 and J usage is TRBJ2-1, with TRBD1 matching 11 bases. The CDR3 totals 16 residues. In germline, CDR1 is SGHNT, CDR2 YENEEA. The ends lost 3 bases at V and 7 bases at J; junction bases unmatched: 8. The CDR3 sequence: CASSFPTDRGRNEQFF. CDR3 bases: TGTGCCAGCAGCTTCCCGACGGACAGGGGGCGTAATGAGCAGTTCTTC.

V usage is TRBV6-6 and J usage is TRBJ2-3; tentatively, D is TRBD1 (6 bases). Germline V gene sequence: CDR1 MNHNY, CDR2 SVGAGI (reference sequence). Trimming shortened V by 7 bases and J by 2 bases, and 13 bases separated the two germline ends. The CDR3 has 14 amino acids. The CDR3 here is CASTPDSITDTQYF. The CDR3 nucleotides are TGTGCCAGCACCCCGGACAGTATCACAGATACGCAGTATTTT.

The chain joins TRBV15 to TRBJ1-5, with D perhaps matching TRBD1 (6 bases). The CDR3 contains 16 residues. Trimming pared 1 base from V and 5 bases from J, leaving 15 bases between. Germline CDR1 LNHNV, CDR2 YYDKDF (reference sequence). The CDR3 is CATSRGTGRIDQPQHF. The CDR3 nucleotides are TGTGCCACCAGCAGAGGAACAGGGCGAATCGATCAGCCCCAGCATTTT.